This T cell receptor (beta chain) comes out of a study of CD8 T cells in Susac syndrome. Whole-study results and caveats: That the number of individuals in its TCR sequencing and HLA analysis was relatively small was acknowledged by the study.

RNA was extracted with the RNeasy kit, and a quantity of about 0.45 to 1 ug was reverse transcribed using random hexamers. TCRdb reprocessed the immunoSEQ multiplex PCR reads with MiXCR, giving one entry per CDR3 protein. The sample shows approximately 220,000 distinct CDR3 sequences, roughly 90% of them seen only once. On this clonotype: Antigen specificity is unknown.

CDR1 and CDR2 from the germline V gene are SGHDN and FVKESK. V lost 1 base, J lost 5 bases, and 14 bases lay in between. The CDR3 totals 15 residues. The sample was CD8+ T cells from PBMCs. This TCR was sampled from a human donor with multiple sclerosis. The rearrangement joins TRBV14 to TRBJ1-2, with D possibly TRBD1 on 6 matching bases. The CDR3 nucleotides read TGTGCCAGCAGCCAAGGGAAAGCAGGGGTTTATGGCTACACCTTC. Its translation: CASSQGKAGVYGYTF.